These 7 T cell receptor beta chains came from one sample sequenced in a study of T cell repertoires in cytomegalovirus infection. TCRdb re-derived calls from the reads in MiXCR, one entry per CDR3 protein. This table holds about 360,000 distinct CDR3 sequences, 15% to 20% found once. Sequencing used PBMCs. Every receptor here comes from a human donor in good health (CMV status not recorded). Some clones in this sample may be carry-over from other donors' samples.

The table lists this clonotype with a few counts. CDR3 in amino acids: CASSLAYDGELFF. The CDR3 nucleotides read TGTGCCAGCAGTCTCGCGTATGACGGGGAGCTGTTTTTT. The V and J genes are TRBV12-3 or TRBV12-4 and TRBJ2-2; D ambiguous. V was trimmed by 5 bases and J by 7 bases, leaving 11 bases between them. The CDR3 extends over 13 amino acids.

This clonotype was detected ten times or more. This chain connects TRBV19 to TRBJ2-4; maybe TRBD2 (6 bases). The V gene lost 4 bases and the J gene lost 0 bases, with 7 bases spanning the gap. The germline CDR1 and CDR2 sequences are LNHDA and SQIVND (reference sequence). The CDR3 runs to 14 residues. The CDR3 reads CASSRREAKNIQYF. CDR3 DNA sequence: TGTGCCAGTAGTAGGAGGGAAGCCAAAAACATTCAGTACTTC.

V is TRBV5-1 and J is TRBJ2-5; 7 positions match TRBD1. The CDR3 sequence is 16 residues long. Trimming at V came to 4 bases and at J to 4 bases, leaving 13 bases not matched to a gene. Germline CDR1 and CDR2: SGHRS and YFSETQ. This CDR3 reads CASSEKYRGVLETQYF. CDR3 bases: TGCGCCAGCAGCGAAAAATACAGGGGAGTATTAGAGACCCAGTACTTC.

This clonotype was observed many times. The J gene is TRBJ1-5, the V gene TRBV12-3 or TRBV12-4; possibly TRBD1 for D (5 bases). The CDR3 consists of 14 residues. V was shortened by 3 bases and J by 3 bases, with 9 bases between the two germline ends. CDR3 coding DNA: TGTGCCAGCAGTTTCGGGGACCACAATCAGCCCCAGCATTTT. This sequence encodes CASSFGDHNQPQHF.

This clonotype was observed many times. This chain joins TRBV7-2 and TRBJ2-5; D is unresolved. This CDR3 spans 12 amino acids. V lost 3 bases to trimming and J lost 1 base, with 3 bases between them. Germline values: CDR1 SGHTA, CDR2 FQGNSA. The CDR3 here is CASSLAQETQYF. The CDR3, as DNA: TGTGCCAGCAGCTTGGCCCAAGAGACCCAGTACTTC.

This clonotype has at least ten counts. The rearrangement uses TRBV11-2 and TRBJ2-1; D is ambiguous. There are 15 residues in the CDR3. The ends were cut back, 4 bases at V and 0 bases at J, with 10 bases in the middle. CDR1 SGHAT and CDR2 FQNNGV come from the germline V gene. This CDR3 is CASSSSLDSYNEQFF. The CDR3 bases are TGTGCCAGCAGCTCGAGCTTAGACTCCTACAATGAGCAGTTCTTC.

V and J are TRBV7-2 and TRBJ2-3, with a weak D call TRBD2 (6 bases). This CDR3 is 14 amino acids long. V was cut by 6 bases and J by 3 bases, with 13 bases left in between. Germline V gives CDR1 SGHTA, CDR2 FQGNSA. This CDR3 is CASSAGSWTDTQYF. For the CDR3, the DNA is TGTGCCAGCAGTGCGGGGAGTTGGACAGATACGCAGTATTTT. The full variable domain, completed using reference TRBV7-2 and TRBJ2-3, is GAGVSQSPSNKVTEKGKDVELRCDPISGHTALYWYRQSLGQGLEFLIYFQGNSAPDKSGLPSDRFSAERTGGSVSTLTIQRTQQEDSAVYLCASSAGSWTDTQYFGPGTRLTVL.